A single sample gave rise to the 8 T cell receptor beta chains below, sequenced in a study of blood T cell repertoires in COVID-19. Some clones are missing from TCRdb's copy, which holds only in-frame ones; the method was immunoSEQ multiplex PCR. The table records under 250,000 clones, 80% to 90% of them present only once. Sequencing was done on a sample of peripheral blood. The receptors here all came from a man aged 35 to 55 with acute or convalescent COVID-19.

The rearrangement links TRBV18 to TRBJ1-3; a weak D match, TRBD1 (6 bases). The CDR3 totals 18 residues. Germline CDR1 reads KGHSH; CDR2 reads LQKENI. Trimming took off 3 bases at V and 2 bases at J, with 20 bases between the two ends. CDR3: CASSPEPGQGITGNTIYF. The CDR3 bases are TGTGCCAGCTCACCTGAACCAGGTCAGGGGATAACTGGAAACACCATATATTTT.

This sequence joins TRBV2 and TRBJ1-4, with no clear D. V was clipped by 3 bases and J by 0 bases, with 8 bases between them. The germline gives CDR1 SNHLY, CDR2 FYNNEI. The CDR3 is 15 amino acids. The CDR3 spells CASSEVLATNEKLFF. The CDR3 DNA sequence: TGTGCCAGCAGTGAGGTTCTAGCAACTAATGAAAAACTGTTTTTT.

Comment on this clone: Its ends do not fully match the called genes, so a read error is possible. CDR3: CASSLGQGINNEQFF. The DNA of the CDR3 is TGTGCCAGCAGTTTAGGACAGGGCATTAACAATGAGCAGTTCTTC. The chain links TRBV7-9 to TRBJ2-1; TRBD1 aligns across 8 bases. CDR1 and CDR2 from the germline V gene are SEHNR and FQNEAQ (reference sequence). The CDR3 is 15 residues long.

This chain's CDR3 is CAISERDRGTYEQYF. The CDR3 nucleotides are TGTGCCATCAGTGAGAGGGACAGGGGGACCTACGAGCAGTACTTC. This chain uses TRBV10-3 with TRBJ2-7; 11 bases are a match to TRBD1. The V gene end was trimmed by 2 bases and the J gene end by 2 bases; junction bases not matched to a gene: 2. The CDR3 is made up of 15 amino acids. Germline V gene data show CDR1 as ENHRY and CDR2 as SYGVKD.

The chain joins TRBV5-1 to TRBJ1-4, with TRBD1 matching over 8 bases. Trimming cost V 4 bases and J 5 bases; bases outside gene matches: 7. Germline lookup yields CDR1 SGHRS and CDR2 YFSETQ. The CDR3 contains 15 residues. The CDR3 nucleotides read TGCGCCAGCAGCCCCAACAGGGGGGGCAATGAAAAACTGTTTTTT. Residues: CASSPNRGGNEKLFF.

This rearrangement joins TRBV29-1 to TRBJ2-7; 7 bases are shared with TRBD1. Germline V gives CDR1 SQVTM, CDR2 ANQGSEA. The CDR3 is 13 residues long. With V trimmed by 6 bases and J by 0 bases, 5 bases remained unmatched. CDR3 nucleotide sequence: TGCAGCGTCGCAGGGGGAAGCTCCTACGAGCAGTACTTC. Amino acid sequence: CSVAGGSSYEQYF.

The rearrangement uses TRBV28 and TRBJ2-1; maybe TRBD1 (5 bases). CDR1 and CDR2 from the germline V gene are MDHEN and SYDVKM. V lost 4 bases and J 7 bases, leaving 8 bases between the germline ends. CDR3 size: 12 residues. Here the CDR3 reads CASSSDSNEQFF. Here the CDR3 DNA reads TGTGCCAGCAGTTCTGACAGTAATGAGCAGTTCTTC.

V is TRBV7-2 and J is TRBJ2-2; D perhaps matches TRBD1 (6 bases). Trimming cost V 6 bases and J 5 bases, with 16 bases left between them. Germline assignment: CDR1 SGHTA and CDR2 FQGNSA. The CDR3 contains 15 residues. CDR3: CASRGPGQKTGELFF. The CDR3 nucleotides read TGTGCCAGCAGAGGACCGGGACAAAAGACCGGGGAGCTGTTTTTT.